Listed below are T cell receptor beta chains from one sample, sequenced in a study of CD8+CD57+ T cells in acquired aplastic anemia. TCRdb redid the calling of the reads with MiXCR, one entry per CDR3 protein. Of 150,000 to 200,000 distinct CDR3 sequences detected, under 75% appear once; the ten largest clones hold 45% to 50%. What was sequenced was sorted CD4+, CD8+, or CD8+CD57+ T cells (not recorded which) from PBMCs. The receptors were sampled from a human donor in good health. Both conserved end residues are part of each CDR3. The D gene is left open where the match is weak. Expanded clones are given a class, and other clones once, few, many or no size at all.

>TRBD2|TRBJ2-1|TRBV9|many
TGTGCCAGCAGCCCGGGACTACGGAGCTCCTACAATGAGCAGTTCTTC
CASSPGLRSSYNEQFF
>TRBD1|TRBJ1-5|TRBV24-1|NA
TGTGCCACCAGTGCTGGGACAGGATATAGCAATCAGCCCCAGCATTTT
CATSAGTGYSNQPQHF
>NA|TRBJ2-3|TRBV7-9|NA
TGTGCCAGCCGGGATAGCACAGATACGCAGTATTTT
CASRDSTDTQYF
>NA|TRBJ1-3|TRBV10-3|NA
TGTGCCATCAGTGAGTCGGGGGCTGGAAACACCATATATTTT
CAISESGAGNTIYF
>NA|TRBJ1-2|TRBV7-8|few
TGTGCCAGCAGCTTAGTTGGGACGAACTATGGCTACACCTTC
CASSLVGTNYGYTF
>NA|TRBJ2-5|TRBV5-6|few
TGTGCCAGCAGCCTAAGTGGGGGGACCCAGTACTTC
CASSLSGGTQYF
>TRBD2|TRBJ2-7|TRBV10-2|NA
TGCGCCACCAGGCCTTTGACGGGGGGGCAGGAGCAGTACTTC
CATRPLTGGQEQYF
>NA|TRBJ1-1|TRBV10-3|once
TGTGCCATCAGTTACTCGATCGAGGGTCGGGGCACTGAAGCTTTCTTT
CAISYSIEGRGTEAFF
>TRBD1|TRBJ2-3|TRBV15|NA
TGTGCCACCATCGACAGGGGGAACCTTCACACAGATACGCAGTATTTT
CATIDRGNLHTDTQYF
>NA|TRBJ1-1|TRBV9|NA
TGTGCCAGCAGAAGGCAGGGAGGGACTGAAGCTTTCTTT
CASRRQGGTEAFF
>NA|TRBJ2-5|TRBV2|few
TGTGCCAGCAGTGTGAAAGAGACCCAGTACTTC
CASSVKETQYF
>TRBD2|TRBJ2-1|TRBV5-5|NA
TGTGCCAGCAGCCAGGGACTAGCGCCCCATGAGCAGTTCTTC
CASSQGLAPHEQFF
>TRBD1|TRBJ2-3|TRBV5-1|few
TGCGCCAGCAGCTTGGGGGACAGGGGCATAGATACGCAGTATTTT
CASSLGDRGIDTQYF
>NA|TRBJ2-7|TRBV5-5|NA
TGTGCCAGCAGCCCCGGGGGCGAGCAGTACTTC
CASSPGGEQYF
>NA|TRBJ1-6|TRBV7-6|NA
TGTGCCAGCACCCCTGGGTCAGGAAATTCACCCCTCCACTTT
CASTPGSGNSPLHF
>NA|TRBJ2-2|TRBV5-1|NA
TGCGCCAGCACCCTGACCCCGCCCACCGGGGAGCTGTTTTTT
CASTLTPPTGELFF
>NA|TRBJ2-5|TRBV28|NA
TGTGCCAGCAGTTTATCCGGGACTCTCCAAGAGACCCAGTACTTC
CASSLSGTLQETQYF
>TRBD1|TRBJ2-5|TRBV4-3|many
TGCGCCAGCAGCCAAGACTGGTCGGGACAGGAGACCCAGTACTTC
CASSQDWSGQETQYF
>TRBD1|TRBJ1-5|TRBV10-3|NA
TGTGCCAGCAGTTACGACAGGGGTAATCAGCCCCAGCATTTT
CASSYDRGNQPQHF
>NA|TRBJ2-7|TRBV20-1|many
TGCAGTGCCGCGGTACAAGAGCGCGAGCAGTACTTC
CSAAVQEREQYF
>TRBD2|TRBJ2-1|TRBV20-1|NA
TGCAGTGCCGAGGGACTAGCGCACCACAATGAGCAGTTCTTC
CSAEGLAHHNEQFF
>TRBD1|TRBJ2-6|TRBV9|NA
TGTGCCAGCAGCCATTGGGGACAGCAAAGTTCTGGGGCCAACGTCCTGACTTTC
CASSHWGQQSSGANVLTF
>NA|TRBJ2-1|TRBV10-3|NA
TGTGCCATCAGAGCCGGGACTGATTCCTACAATGAGCAGTTCTTC
CAIRAGTDSYNEQFF
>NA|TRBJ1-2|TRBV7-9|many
TGTGCCAGCAGCCCACCTCGGGGGATGGGCTATGGCTACACCTTC
CASSPPRGMGYGYTF
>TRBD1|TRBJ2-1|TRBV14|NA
TGTGCCAGCGACCTATCGGACAGGGGGCTTAGCACTAATGAGCAGTTCTTC
CASDLSDRGLSTNEQFF
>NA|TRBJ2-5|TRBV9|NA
TGTGCCAGCAGCGCCGGGACATCGTACCAAGAGACCCAGTACTTC
CASSAGTSYQETQYF
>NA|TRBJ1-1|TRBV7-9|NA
TGTGCCAGCAGGCTCAGAAATGGGGGCACTGAAGCTTTCTTT
CASRLRNGGTEAFF
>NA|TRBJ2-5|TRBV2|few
TGTGCCAGCAGTGAGAGTCTTGGGACCCAGTACTTC
CASSESLGTQYF
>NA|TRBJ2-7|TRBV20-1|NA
TGCAGTAAATGGGGTAGCAGAGACGAGCAGTACTTC
CSKWGSRDEQYF
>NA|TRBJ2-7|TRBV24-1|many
TGTGCCACCAGTGATTCGTACAGGGTCCCCTACGAGCAGTACTTC
CATSDSYRVPYEQYF
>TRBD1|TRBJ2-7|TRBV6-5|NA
TGTGCCAGCAGTTACCAAGAGACAGGGTTCGAGCAGTACTTC
CASSYQETGFEQYF
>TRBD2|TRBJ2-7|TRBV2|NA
TGTGCCAGCAGGGGTGGTGGTGTACTAGCGGTTTACGAGCAGTACTTC
CASRGGGVLAVYEQYF
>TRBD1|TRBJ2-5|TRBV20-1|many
TGCAGTGTTAGGGGGACAGGATCGTGGACCCAGTACTTC
CSVRGTGSWTQYF
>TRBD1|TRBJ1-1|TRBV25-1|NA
TGTGCCAGCAGTGAGGGACAGGGAGTCTACACTGAAGCTTTCTTT
CASSEGQGVYTEAFF
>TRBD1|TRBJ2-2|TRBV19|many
TGTGCCAGTAGCCTACAGGGGGCCGGGGAGCTGTTTTTT
CASSLQGAGELFF
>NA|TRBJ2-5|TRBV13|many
TGTGCCAGCAGCTTGCAGGGTCGAGCGGAGACCCAGTACTTC
CASSLQGRAETQYF
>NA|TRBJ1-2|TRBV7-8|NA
NA
CASSPEESSGKDTQYFGYTF
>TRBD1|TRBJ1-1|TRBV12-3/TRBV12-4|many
TGTGCCAGCAGTTTCGTAGGGGGGACAGGGTTGAACACTGAAGCTTTCTTT
CASSFVGGTGLNTEAFF
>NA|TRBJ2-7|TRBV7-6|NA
TGTACCAGCAGCTTAGCGCACAGAGACTACGAGCGGTACTTC
CTSSLAHRDYERYF
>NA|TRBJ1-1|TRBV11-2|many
TGTGCCAGCAGCCCCCAGGGGAGAGACACTGAAGCTTTCTTT
CASSPQGRDTEAFF
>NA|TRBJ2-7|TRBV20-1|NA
TGCAGTGGCAGAGACCCCAGGACCTACGAGCAGTACTTC
CSGRDPRTYEQYF
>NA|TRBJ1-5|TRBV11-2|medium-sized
TGTGCCAGCAGCTTCGGGACCAATCAGCCCCAGCATTTT
CASSFGTNQPQHF
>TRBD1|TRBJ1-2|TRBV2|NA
TGTGCCAGCAGCGGCCCAGGGGGTTATGGCTACACCTTC
CASSGPGGYGYTF
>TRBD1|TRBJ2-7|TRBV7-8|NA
TGTGCCAGCAGCTTAGCGGGGGGACAGGGGGCCAACGAGCAGTACTTC
CASSLAGGQGANEQYF
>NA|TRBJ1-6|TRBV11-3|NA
TGTGCCAGCAGCTTAGTGGCAGGGCCGAATTCACCCCTCCACTTT
CASSLVAGPNSPLHF
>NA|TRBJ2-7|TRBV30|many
TGTGCCTGGAGTGTAAAGGGGGACTACGAGCAGTACTTC
CAWSVKGDYEQYF
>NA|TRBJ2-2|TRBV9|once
TGTGCCAGCAGCGGAACAAGGGTATTGGTCACCGGGGAGCTGTTTTTT
CASSGTRVLVTGELFF
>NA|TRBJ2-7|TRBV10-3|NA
TGTGCCATCAGTTTAGGAGGGGATACCTACGAGCAGTACTTC
CAISLGGDTYEQYF
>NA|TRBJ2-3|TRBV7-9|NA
TGTGCCAGCAGCTTAGCGGGAGCGCCAGATACGCAGTATTTT
CASSLAGAPDTQYF
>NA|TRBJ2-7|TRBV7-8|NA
TGTGCCAGCAGTCCGTCCGGACTGAGTACCTACGAGCAGTACTTC
CASSPSGLSTYEQYF
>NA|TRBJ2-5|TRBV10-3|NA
TGTGCCATCAGTGAGTCGATGGGGGGGCCTCCAGGGACCCAGTACTTC
CAISESMGGPPGTQYF
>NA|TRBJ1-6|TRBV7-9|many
TGTGCCAGCAGCTTGGGGCAGGGGTTTATTTCACCCCTCCACTTT
CASSLGQGFISPLHF
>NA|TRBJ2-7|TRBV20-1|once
TGCAGTGCTAGTGGTCTAAGGGACGAGCAGTACTTC
CSASGLRDEQYF
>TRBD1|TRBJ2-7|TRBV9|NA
TGTGCCAGCAGCTCCTCTGGCGGGACAGGGGTCGAGCAGTACTTC
CASSSSGGTGVEQYF
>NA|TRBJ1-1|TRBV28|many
TGTGCCAGCAGTTTATGGGAGACGAACACTGAAGCTTTCTTT
CASSLWETNTEAFF
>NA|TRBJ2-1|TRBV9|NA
TGTGCCAGCAGCGTAGGGGGCGATGAGCAGTTCTTC
CASSVGGDEQFF
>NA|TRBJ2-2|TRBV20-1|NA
TGCAGTGCCAGAATGCCAGGGTTTGGGGAGCTGTTTTTT
CSARMPGFGELFF
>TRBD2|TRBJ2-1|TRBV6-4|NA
TGTGCCAGCAGTGACTCTGACGGGGGGGAGCAGTTCTTC
CASSDSDGGEQFF
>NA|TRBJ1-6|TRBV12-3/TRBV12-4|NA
TGTGCCAGCAGTTTTGGGGTAACACCCCTCCACTTT
CASSFGVTPLHF